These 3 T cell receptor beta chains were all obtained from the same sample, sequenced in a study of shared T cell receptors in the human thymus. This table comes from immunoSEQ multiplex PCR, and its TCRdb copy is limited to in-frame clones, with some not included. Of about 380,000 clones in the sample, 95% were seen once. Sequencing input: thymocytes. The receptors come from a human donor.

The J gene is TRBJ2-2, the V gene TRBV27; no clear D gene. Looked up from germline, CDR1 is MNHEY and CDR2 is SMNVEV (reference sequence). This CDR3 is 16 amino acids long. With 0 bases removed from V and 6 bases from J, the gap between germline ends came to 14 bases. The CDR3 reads CASSLSMGWPAGELFF. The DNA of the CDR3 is TGTGCCAGCAGTTTATCTATGGGGTGGCCAGCCGGGGAGCTGTTTTTT.

The CDR3 sequence: CASRGLGAEAFF. The DNA of the CDR3 is TGTGCCAGCAGGGGACTTGGCGCTGAAGCTTTCTTT. The V gene is TRBV6-1, the J gene TRBJ1-1; perhaps TRBD1 as D (5 bases). Between the trimmed V and J ends, which lost 6 bases and 6 bases, there was a span of 11 bases. This CDR3 is 12 amino acids long. Germline V CDR1 and CDR2: MNHNS, SASEGT.

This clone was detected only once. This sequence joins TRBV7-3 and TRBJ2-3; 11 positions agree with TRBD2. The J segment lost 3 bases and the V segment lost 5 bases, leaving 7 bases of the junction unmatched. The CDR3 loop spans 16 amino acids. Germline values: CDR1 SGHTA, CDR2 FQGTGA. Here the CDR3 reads CASSNTSGSGTDTQYF. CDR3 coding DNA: TGTGCCAGCAGCAATACTAGCGGGAGTGGGACAGATACGCAGTATTTT.